The source of this T cell receptor (beta chain) is a study of T cells in Graves' hyperthyroidism and ophthalmopathy. The TCR beta CDR3 regions underwent amplification using RNA transcripts as the source. Primed by the HTBI set, a first-round RT-PCR was run on the TCR CDR3. TCRdb ran MiXCR on the multiplex PCR reads and lists one entry per CDR3 protein. This sample has about 400,000 distinct CDR3 sequences; 14% to 15% occur once, and the top ten carry roughly 33%. Trimming pared 5 bases from V and 6 bases from J, leaving 15 bases between. CDR1 is SGHTA, CDR2 FQGNSA, per germline. The CDR3 is 14 residues long. This clonotype was recorded at least ten times. Its antigen is not known. Study-level points and caveats: A 13 V-J signature model discriminated ophthalmopathy versus stable hyperthyroidism.

The receptor was derived from a woman in her twenties or thirties with Graves' hyperthyroidism. The sample was blood. J is TRBJ2-3 and V is TRBV7-2; perhaps TRBD2 as D (6 bases). This CDR3 is CASSARLVTDTQYF. The DNA of the CDR3 is TGTGCCAGCAGCGCCCGACTAGTCACGGATACGCAGTATTTT.